These 30 T cell receptor beta chains came from one sample sequenced in a study of blood T cell repertoires in COVID-19 (dated by TCRdb to between 2020 and 2021). Library preparation was by the immunoSEQ multiplex PCR assay. TCRdb carries this immuneACCESS record with in-frame sequences only. Its versions omit some clonotypes, under half of them owing to an unresolved V gene in the studies checked, with the rest unexplained. The sample table shows about 56,000 clones, and roughly nine tenths are seen once. The ten largest account for over 15% of the sample. The sample comprised peripheral blood. These receptor sequences come from a human donor in a cohort sampled during active COVID-19.

This chain joins TRBV11-2 and TRBJ1-2; the D is unclear. Germline-derived CDR1 and CDR2 are SGHAT and FQNNGV. CDR3 length: 12 amino acids. V lost 5 bases, J lost 5 bases, and 9 bases lay in between. The CDR3 region is CASSRELYGYTF. The CDR3 DNA reads as TGTGCCAGCAGCAGAGAGCTATATGGCTACACCTTC.

The chain carries TRBV7-9 and TRBJ2-1, with TRBD1 as a possible D gene (5 bases). V lost 5 bases, J lost 5 bases, and 19 bases lay in between. The CDR3 spans 16 residues. CDR1 and CDR2 from the germline V gene are SEHNR and FQNEAQ (reference sequence). CDR3 nucleotide sequence: TGTGCCAGCAGCGCCGCTCTTAGGGGCTTCCACAATGAGCAGTTCTTC. It yields the protein CASSAALRGFHNEQFF.

The V gene is TRBV5-1, the J gene TRBJ1-6, with D unclear. This CDR3 has 15 amino acids. Germline V gene sequence: CDR1 SGHRS, CDR2 YFSETQ. The V and J ends lost 0 bases and 9 bases respectively, with 13 bases between them. In DNA form, the CDR3 reads TGCGCCAGCAGCTTGGGACCGACCGGACTTTCACCCCTCCACTTT. Translated, it gives CASSLGPTGLSPLHF.

The rearrangement uses TRBV7-2 and TRBJ1-2; TRBD1 aligns across 8 bases. The CDR3 extends over 14 amino acids. Trimming removed 5 bases from V and 4 bases from J; junction bases left unmatched: 6. CDR1 and CDR2 from the germline V gene are SGHTA and FQGNSA. This CDR3 is CASSRSGGTYGYTF. The CDR3 coding sequence is TGTGCCAGCAGCCGCTCAGGGGGCACCTATGGCTACACCTTC.

This clone was counted a single time. The rearrangement uses TRBV27 and TRBJ2-4; TRBD1 agrees at 11 bases. Per germline, CDR1 MNHEY and CDR2 SMNVEV (reference sequence). The CDR3 sequence is 18 residues long. V lost 4 bases and J lost 2; bases outside the gene matches: 10. CDR3 sequence (DNA): TGTGCCAGCAGTTCAGGGACAGGGGGAGCGACGACCAAAAACATTCAGTACTTC. The encoded protein is CASSSGTGGATTKNIQYF.

The chain uses TRBV2 and TRBJ2-5, with a tentative D call TRBD2 (7 bases). CDR1 SNHLY and CDR2 FYNNEI come from the germline V gene. CDR3 length equals 14 residues. With 4 bases removed from V and 4 bases from J, the gap between germline ends came to 13 bases. The CDR3, as DNA: TGTGCCAGCAGTGGAGGAAGGGGGGGAGAGACCCAGTACTTC. Its protein product is CASSGGRGGETQYF.

The V and J genes are TRBV18 and TRBJ2-7; D might be TRBD2 (7 bases). Trimming took 10 bases from V and 3 from J, leaving 16 bases between them. Germline V lookup: CDR1 KGHSH, CDR2 LQKENI. The CDR3 sequence is 13 residues long. The CDR3 sequence is CATGEGDVYEQYF. The DNA of the CDR3 is TGTGCCACCGGGGAGGGGGACGTCTACGAGCAGTACTTC.

V usage is TRBV19 and J usage is TRBJ1-5, with 7 bases lining up with TRBD1. Germline-derived CDR1 and CDR2 are LNHDA and SQIVND (reference sequence). V shed 1 base and J 0 bases; nucleotides not matched to a gene: 9. The CDR3 covers 18 residues. CDR3: CASSIVVRDRYSNQPQHF. The CDR3 nucleotides are TGTGCCAGTAGTATAGTAGTCCGGGACAGATATAGCAATCAGCCCCAGCATTTT.

The chain uses TRBV29-1 and TRBJ2-5; 7 bases match TRBD1. The CDR3 consists of 13 residues. The germline gives CDR1 SQVTM, CDR2 ANQGSEA. J lost 5 bases, V lost 3 bases, and 6 bases had no gene match. CDR3 residues: CSVDRQGDETQYF. The CDR3, as DNA: TGCAGCGTTGATAGACAGGGCGATGAGACCCAGTACTTC.

This clone was observed a handful of times. The chain links TRBV3-1 (or the pseudogene TRBV3-2) to TRBJ1-2; 8 bases align to TRBD1. CDR3 length equals 13 residues. CDR1 LGHDT and CDR2 YNNKEL come from the germline V gene (reference sequence). J lost 8 bases, V lost 0 bases, and 2 bases had no gene match. CDR3 sequence (DNA): TGTGCCAGCAGCCAAGACAGGGGGCACGGCTACACCTTC. It specifies CASSQDRGHGYTF.

This clone was seen a few times. The chain recombines TRBV7-8 with TRBJ1-5, with a possible D match to TRBD1 (5 bases). The CDR3 is 15 residues long. V lost 2 bases and J lost 6, with 14 bases in between. Germline values: CDR1 SGHVS, CDR2 FQNEAQ. CDR3 DNA sequence: TGTGCCAGCAGCTTACTTGGGCAGGGCGCTCAGCCCCAGCATTTT. Its protein is CASSLLGQGAQPQHF.

In nucleotides, the CDR3 is TGCGCCAGCAGCCAAGAGCTCCCTAGGACAACCAGCCTCGTGCAGTACTTC. Amino acids: CASSQELPRTTSLVQYF. The chain uses TRBV4-3 and TRBJ2-7, with D perhaps TRBD1 (5 bases). Trimming removed 0 bases from V and 9 bases from J, with 24 bases in between. Germline-derived CDR1 and CDR2 are LGHNA and YSLEER. The CDR3 loop spans 17 amino acids.

The V call is TRBV7-9, the J call TRBJ2-4; tentatively, D is TRBD1 (5 bases). Germline loops: CDR1 SEHNR, CDR2 FQNEAQ (reference sequence). V lost 5 bases and J 7 bases, leaving 24 bases between the germline ends. CDR3 size: 17 residues. In DNA, the CDR3 is TGTGCCAGCAGCCCGATCGACAGCACTTTAGGTTGGAACATTCAGTACTTC. Residues: CASSPIDSTLGWNIQYF.

The chain recombines TRBV6-5 with TRBJ2-1, with 9 bases matching TRBD1. V lost 9 bases to trimming and J lost 8 bases; unmatched junction nucleotides: 8. The V gene's germline CDR1 is MNHEY and CDR2 SVGAGI. This CDR3 contains 13 residues. The CDR3 DNA reads TGTGCCAGTGGATTAAGACAGGGGGATGAGCAGTTCTTC. Protein product: CASGLRQGDEQFF.

The chain joins TRBV11-3 to TRBJ2-3; perhaps TRBD2 as D (5 bases). CDR3 length: 16 amino acids. Germline assignment: CDR1 SGHNT and CDR2 YENEEA. The V gene lost 3 bases and the J gene lost 0 bases, with 13 bases spanning the gap. This chain's CDR3 is CASSLLASLSTDTQYF. The DNA for the CDR3 is TGTGCCAGCAGCTTGTTAGCGTCGTTGAGCACAGATACGCAGTATTTT. Full variable domain (remainder filled in from reference TRBV11-3 and TRBJ2-3): EAGVVQSPRYKIIEKKQPVAFWCNPISGHNTLYWYLQNLGQGPELLIRYENEEAVDDSQLPKDRFSAERLKGVDSTLKIQPAELGDSAVYLCASSLLASLSTDTQYFGPGTRLTVL.

The rearrangement links TRBV5-1 to TRBJ2-3; the match to TRBD2 covers 9 bases. V dropped 4 bases and J dropped 1; count of bases not matched to a gene: 10. From germline, CDR1 is SGHRS and CDR2 YFSETQ. CDR3 length equals 17 residues. The CDR3 loop is CASSPSTSGWGTDTQYF. CDR3 nucleotides: TGCGCCAGCAGCCCCTCTACTAGCGGGTGGGGCACAGATACGCAGTATTTT. The full variable domain, in which reference TRBV5-1 and TRBJ2-3 provide the parts outside the CDR3, is KAGVTQTPRYLIKTRGQQVTLSCSPISGHRSVSWYQQTPGQGLQFLFEYFSETQRNKGNFPGRFSGRQFSNSRSEMNVSTLELGDSALYLCASSPSTSGWGTDTQYFGPGTRLTVL.

The chain employs TRBV13 and TRBJ2-3; 13 bases map to TRBD2. The germline V gene encodes CDR1 PRHDT and CDR2 FYEKMQ (reference sequence). This CDR3 contains 16 residues. V was clipped by 5 bases and J by 9 bases; unmatched bases: 11. In DNA, the CDR3 is TGTGCCAGCAGCCTCAGGACTAGCGGGGGACCCCGGACGCAGTATTTT. This encodes CASSLRTSGGPRTQYF.

The chain has TRBV28 and TRBJ1-4, with TRBD1 matching 9 bases. The germline CDR1 and CDR2 sequences are MDHEN and SYDVKM. The CDR3 contains 20 residues. The V and J ends lost 5 bases and 0 bases, in that order; junction bases with no gene match: 16. The CDR3 here is CASSTIRDRVIAATNEKLFF. Here the CDR3 DNA reads TGTGCCAGCAGTACCATTCGGGACAGGGTGATAGCGGCAACTAATGAAAAACTGTTTTTT. Drawing the rest from reference TRBV28 and TRBJ1-4, the complete variable domain is DVKVTQSSRYLVKRTGEKVFLECVQDMDHENMFWYRQDPGLGLRLIYFSYDVKMKEKGDIPEGYSVSREKKERFSLILESASTNQTSMYLCASSTIRDRVIAATNEKLFFGSGTQLSVL.

The V call is TRBV20-1, the J call TRBJ1-3; 9 bases are a match to TRBD1. The CDR3 consists of 16 residues. V shed 3 bases, J shed 0 bases, and the junction held 6 bases outside the gene matches. Germline V gene data show CDR1 as DFQATT and CDR2 as SNEGSKA (reference sequence). CDR3 loop: CSASKGDRVSGNTIYF. DNA for the CDR3: TGCAGTGCTAGTAAGGGGGACAGGGTCTCTGGAAACACCATATATTTT.

The genes are TRBV9 and TRBJ2-1, with D possibly matching TRBD1 (5 bases). Germline CDR1 reads SGDLS; CDR2 reads YYNGEE. Trimming removed 1 base from V and 5 bases from J, with 10 bases in between. The CDR3 runs to 14 residues. The CDR3 nucleotides are TGTGCCAGCAGCGTACTACAGGAGAACAATGAGCAGTTCTTC. Its protein is CASSVLQENNEQFF.

The J gene is TRBJ1-4, the V gene TRBV7-2, with D possibly TRBD1 on 5 matching bases. The V gene's germline CDR1 is SGHTA and CDR2 FQGNSA. The germline V and J ends were trimmed by 5 bases and 8 bases, with 18 bases remaining between them. The CDR3 sequence is 15 residues long. The CDR3 here is CASSQRPGGGEKLFF. Here the CDR3 DNA reads TGTGCCAGCAGCCAGAGGCCCGGGGGTGGGGAAAAACTGTTTTTT.

The chain employs TRBV15 and TRBJ2-7, with TRBD1 identical over 7 bases. V lost 4 bases and J lost 3; bases outside the gene matches: 6. The CDR3 extends over 14 amino acids. The germline CDR1 and CDR2 sequences are LNHNV and YYDKDF (reference sequence). The CDR3 region is CATSITGVGYEQYF. In nucleotides, the CDR3 is TGTGCCACCAGCATAACAGGGGTCGGCTACGAGCAGTACTTC.

The rearrangement joins TRBV7-8 to TRBJ1-6; 11 bases are a match to TRBD1. After removal of 3 bases from V and 6 bases from J, the junction contained 7 bases not matched to a gene. CDR3 size: 17 residues. The germline gives CDR1 SGHVS, CDR2 FQNEAQ. CDR3 protein: CASSFGTGGSVNSPLHF. CDR3 sequence (DNA): TGTGCCAGCAGCTTTGGGACAGGGGGAAGTGTTAATTCACCCCTCCACTTT.

The rearrangement uses TRBV7-2 and TRBJ2-7, with D tentatively TRBD2 (5 bases). There are 18 residues in the CDR3. Trimming stripped 0 bases from V and 3 bases from J, with 21 bases between. Germline CDR1 and CDR2: SGHTA and FQGNSA. The CDR3, as DNA: TGTGCCAGCAGCTTAGCGGGATCGGGAATACCGACTAACTACGAGCAGTACTTC. This codes for CASSLAGSGIPTNYEQYF.

V gene TRBV7-6 combines with J gene TRBJ2-1; weak D call: TRBD1 (7 bases). The V end lost 5 bases, the J end lost 10 bases, and 21 bases lay between the germline ends. Germline loops: CDR1 SGHVS, CDR2 FNYEAQ. The CDR3 length is 15 residues. Here the CDR3 reads CASSALPQGGVEQFF. The CDR3 bases are TGTGCCAGCAGCGCGCTCCCGCAGGGGGGCGTAGAGCAGTTCTTC. The full variable domain, in which reference TRBV7-6 and TRBJ2-1 provide the parts outside the CDR3, is GAGVSQSPRYKVTKRGQDVALRCDPISGHVSLYWYRQALGQGPEFLTYFNYEAQQDKSGLPNDRFSAERPEGSISTLTIQRTEQRDSAMYRCASSALPQGGVEQFFGPGTRLTVL.

The chain recombines TRBV3-1 (or the pseudogene TRBV3-2) with TRBJ2-7, with a possible D match to TRBD1 (5 bases). The CDR3 runs to 12 residues. V dropped 4 bases and J dropped 4 bases, with 8 bases sitting between them. Germline loops: CDR1 LGHDT, CDR2 YNNKEL (reference sequence). The CDR3 here is CASSPGFYEQYF. In nucleotides, the CDR3 is TGTGCCAGCAGCCCAGGGTTTTACGAGCAGTACTTC.

The J gene is TRBJ2-1, the V gene TRBV21-1; TRBD1, the table's D call, was not compared with the DNA. TRBV21-1 is tagged as a pseudogene. This CDR3 has 17 amino acids. The CDR3 sequence is CASSKAPGQGACNEQFF. CDR3 nucleotides: TGTGCCAGCAGCAAAGCCCCCGGACAGGGAGCGTGCAATGAGCAGTTCTTC.

This sequence joins TRBV4-1 and TRBJ1-4; weak D call: TRBD1 (5 bases). Germline V lookup: CDR1 MGHRA, CDR2 YSYEKL. V was clipped by 1 base and J by 0 bases, with 9 bases between them. CDR3 size: 16 residues. CDR3 sequence: CASSQGTRATNEKLFF. The DNA for the CDR3 is TGCGCCAGCAGCCAAGGGACAAGAGCAACTAATGAAAAACTGTTTTTT.

Only a few counts were recorded for this clone. J is TRBJ2-7 and V is TRBV6-2 or TRBV6-3, with D maybe TRBD2 (6 bases). The length of the CDR3 is 16 residues. Per the germline V gene, CDR1 is MNHEY and CDR2 is SVGEGT. Trimming removed 2 bases at V and 3 bases at J, with 17 bases between. CDR3 protein: CASSYPTGLNNYEQYF. The CDR3 DNA reads TGTGCCAGCAGTTACCCGACCGGACTAAATAACTACGAGCAGTACTTC.

The chain carries TRBV19 and TRBJ2-7; D might be TRBD1 (6 bases). Trimming cost V 4 bases and J 1 base, with 14 bases left between them. The CDR3 totals 15 residues. Germline V gene lookup returns CDR1 LNHDA and CDR2 SQIVND (reference sequence). The CDR3 region is CASSTIQGRSYEQYF. CDR3 nucleotide sequence: TGTGCCAGTAGTACAATACAGGGCCGGTCCTACGAGCAGTACTTC. The entire variable domain, with the rest obtained from reference TRBV19 and TRBJ2-7, is as follows: DGGITQSPKYLFRKEGQNVTLSCEQNLNHDAMYWYRQDPGQGLRLIYYSQIVNDFQKGDIAEGYSVSREKKESFPLTVTSAQKNPTAFYLCASSTIQGRSYEQYFGPGTRLTVT.